A single sample gave rise to the 19 T cell receptor beta chains below, sequenced in a study of blood T cell repertoires in COVID-19. Data came from immunoSEQ multiplex PCR; TCRdb stores just in-frame clones and leaves some out. Of roughly 250,000 clones detected, 80% to 95% appear once; the ten largest clones hold roughly 0.79%. The sample comprised peripheral blood. Source of these receptors: a young man with COVID-19, enrolled during active disease.

The CDR3 bases are TGTGCCTGGAGTGGTCGAGACAGGGTGTTGCACTATGGCTACACCTTC. Encoded protein: CAWSGRDRVLHYGYTF. This chain connects TRBV30 to TRBJ1-2; 7 bases line up with TRBD1. The germline CDR1 and CDR2 sequences are GTSNPN and SVGIG (reference sequence). The V and J ends lost 1 base and 3 bases, in that order; junction bases with no gene match: 11. The CDR3 contains 16 residues.

The CDR3 spells CASSETGVGTEAFF. Here the CDR3 DNA reads TGCGCCAGCAGTGAGACAGGGGTAGGCACTGAAGCTTTCTTT. This sequence joins TRBV10-1 and TRBJ1-1; 7 bases are shared with TRBD1. The trim removed 2 bases at V and 4 bases at J, leaving 4 bases unmatched. From germline, CDR1 is WNHNN and CDR2 SYGVQD (reference sequence). The CDR3 extends over 14 amino acids.

This chain connects TRBV15 to TRBJ1-1, with 7 bases that match TRBD1. Per germline, CDR1 LNHNV and CDR2 YYDKDF (reference sequence). The CDR3 covers 15 residues. J lost 9 bases, V lost 3 bases, and 13 bases had no gene match. The CDR3 protein is CATSSGSGTVKKAFF. In DNA, the CDR3 is TGTGCCACCAGCAGTGGGTCCGGGACAGTAAAAAAAGCTTTCTTT.

This clone was counted a single time. The rearrangement joins TRBV10-3 to TRBJ1-1; unclear D gene. Germline V gene sequence: CDR1 ENHRY, CDR2 SYGVKD. V dropped 3 bases and J dropped 4 bases, with 12 bases sitting between them. The CDR3 is 14 amino acids. The CDR3 sequence: CAISDQGSATEAFF. The DNA of the CDR3 is TGTGCCATCAGTGATCAAGGGAGCGCCACTGAAGCTTTCTTT.

This clone has just one count. The chain recombines TRBV19 with TRBJ1-2, with unresolved D. Between the trimmed V and J ends, which lost 7 bases and 2 bases, there was a span of 14 bases. There are 14 residues in the CDR3. From germline, CDR1 is LNHDA and CDR2 SQIVND (reference sequence). The CDR3 is CASTRRGPNYGYTF. The CDR3 DNA follows: TGTGCCAGTACCCGGCGGGGTCCCAACTATGGCTACACCTTC.

The chain links TRBV7-9 to TRBJ1-1; maybe TRBD1 (6 bases). CDR1 and CDR2 (germline): SEHNR, FQNEAQ (reference sequence). Trimming shortened V by 5 bases and J by 8 bases, and 21 bases separated the two germline ends. This CDR3 spans 15 amino acids. The CDR3 spells CASSDHLGALAEAFF. Here the CDR3 DNA reads TGTGCCAGCAGCGATCACTTGGGGGCTCTGGCGGAAGCTTTCTTT.

V and J are TRBV6-1 and TRBJ2-7; D is undetermined. Between the trimmed V and J ends, which lost 1 base and 3 bases, there was a span of 16 bases. The CDR3 spans 16 residues. Germline CDR1 MNHNS, CDR2 SASEGT. This CDR3 is CASSEVSAPGYYEQYF. The CDR3 DNA reads as TGTGCCAGCAGTGAAGTTTCAGCTCCCGGGTACTACGAGCAGTACTTC.

This clone was seen a handful of times. The rearrangement uses TRBV10-3 and TRBJ1-1; 8 nucleotides agree with TRBD1. This CDR3 is 13 amino acids long. Germline lookup yields CDR1 ENHRY and CDR2 SYGVKD. Germline trimming cut 5 bases from V and 5 bases from J; bases unmatched to any gene: 4. DNA for the CDR3: TGTGCCATCAGTTTAGACAGGGGTACTGAAGCTTTCTTT. Residues: CAISLDRGTEAFF.

This clone occurred once. V is TRBV18 and J is TRBJ2-5; 12 bases align to TRBD2. The length of the CDR3 is 16 residues. J was trimmed by 5 bases and V by 5 bases; bases with no gene match: 9. Germline CDR1 and CDR2: KGHSH and LQKENI. In DNA, the CDR3 is TGTGCCAGCTCATCGACTAGCGGGGGAAATCGGGAGACCCAGTACTTC. Translation gives CASSSTSGGNRETQYF.

This clone was observed a handful of times. This sample also contains other DNA sequences that code for the same CDR3. The rearrangement links TRBV12-3 or TRBV12-4 to TRBJ1-2; 8 nucleotides line up with TRBD1. The trim removed 5 bases at V and 7 bases at J, leaving 3 bases unmatched. The CDR3 runs 12 residues. The CDR3 sequence: CASSHDRGGYTF. CDR3 sequence (DNA): TGTGCCAGCAGTCACGACAGGGGTGGCTACACCTTC.

The CDR3 DNA reads TGCGCCAGCATTCGACAGGGGAGCTCCTACGAGCAGTACTTC. Residues: CASIRQGSSYEQYF. The V and J genes are TRBV10-1 and TRBJ2-7; 8 nucleotides align to TRBD1. Per germline, CDR1 WNHNN and CDR2 SYGVQD (reference sequence). This CDR3 region has 14 residues. V was clipped by 7 bases and J by 0 bases; unmatched bases: 5.

This sequence joins TRBV6-5 and TRBJ2-3; 7 nucleotides line up with TRBD2. This CDR3 is 12 amino acids long. V was pared by 10 bases and J by 0 bases, with 1 base of the junction left unmatched. Germline values: CDR1 MNHEY, CDR2 SVGAGI. The CDR3 DNA reads as TGTGCCACGGGGGGTAGCACAGATACGCAGTATTTT. It specifies CATGGSTDTQYF.

This clone was seen a single time. The chain employs TRBV11-2 and TRBJ2-1, with 11 bases aligning to TRBD2. The CDR3 has 15 residues. Trimming took 5 bases from V and 5 from J; bases not matched to a gene: 5. CDR1 and CDR2 (germline): SGHAT, FQNNGV. The CDR3 DNA follows: TGTGCCAGCAGCCCGACTAGCGGGGTTGACAATGAGCAGTTCTTC. This encodes CASSPTSGVDNEQFF.

The gene calls are TRBV5-6 and TRBJ1-6, with D possibly TRBD1 on 5 matching bases. This CDR3 is built from 17 residues. Germline CDR1 and CDR2: SGHDT and YYEEEE. The germline V and J ends were trimmed by 0 bases and 6 bases, with 16 bases remaining between them. In DNA form, the CDR3 reads TGTGCCAGCAGCTTGGGCGGGAGAAGGGGAGGTAATTCACCCCTCCACTTT. Translated: CASSLGGRRGGNSPLHF. Full variable domain (outside the CDR3, taken from reference TRBV5-6 and TRBJ1-6): DAGVTQSPTHLIKTRGQQVTLRCSPKSGHDTVSWYQQALGQGPQFIFQYYEEEERQRGNFPDRFSGHQFPNYSSELNVNALLLGDSALYLCASSLGGRRGGNSPLHFGNGTRLTVT.

The chain is built from TRBV3-1 (or the pseudogene TRBV3-2) and TRBJ2-7; 9 bases align to TRBD2. Unmatched junction bases numbered 14, after V lost 5 bases and J lost 3 bases. The CDR3 runs 17 residues. Germline values: CDR1 LGHDT, CDR2 YNNKEL (reference sequence). The CDR3 nucleotides read TGTGCCAGCAGCAGGGCTAGCGGGGCCCCACGGGGCTACGAGCAGTACTTC. Residues: CASSRASGAPRGYEQYF.

The chain is built from TRBV9 and TRBJ1-2; no reliable D call. This CDR3 has 15 amino acids. Trimming removed 3 bases from V and 4 bases from J, with 16 bases in between. Germline values: CDR1 SGDLS, CDR2 YYNGEE. This CDR3 reads CASSGSAGRVYGYTF. The CDR3 DNA reads TGTGCCAGCAGCGGTTCAGCGGGTCGCGTCTATGGCTACACCTTC.

The V and J genes are TRBV10-1 and TRBJ1-1, with TRBD1 matching 8 bases. V shed 3 bases, J shed 10 bases, and the junction held 7 bases outside the gene matches. This CDR3 is 13 amino acids long. CDR1 WNHNN and CDR2 SYGVQD come from the germline V gene (reference sequence). The CDR3 DNA reads as TGCGCCAGCAGTGAAGTCGGACAGGGCAGAGCTTTCTTT. Amino acid sequence: CASSEVGQGRAFF.

This clone showed up just once. V gene TRBV2 combines with J gene TRBJ1-5; 9 nucleotides line up with TRBD1. This CDR3 contains 14 residues. Trimming took 4 bases from V and 3 from J; bases not matched to a gene: 1. CDR1 SNHLY and CDR2 FYNNEI come from the germline V gene. As DNA, the CDR3 is TGTGCCAGCAGTGTACAGGGGGCCAATCAGCCCCAGCATTTT. This codes for CASSVQGANQPQHF.

The chain is built from TRBV5-1 and TRBJ2-2; possibly TRBD1 for D (5 bases). Trimming removed 6 bases at V and 0 bases at J, with 9 bases between. CDR1 and CDR2 (germline): SGHRS, YFSETQ. The CDR3 runs 14 residues. The CDR3 here is CASNQGTNTGELFF. CDR3 coding DNA: TGCGCCAGCAACCAGGGAACGAACACCGGGGAGCTGTTTTTT.